This note documents a single T cell receptor (beta chain) sequence. Its antigen remains unknown. Clones were read by immunoSEQ multiplex PCR, and TCRdb kept only the in-frame ones, dropping some. This table holds approximately 1,000,000 clones, 60% to 80% found once. These data are taken from a study of shared clonotypes between healthy human individuals. General study points: The represented genetic and exposure-history diversity was limited by the small number of donors.

This TCR derives from a man aged 18 to 29 in good health. Some clones in this sample may be carry-over from other donors' samples. Sequencing was performed on memory CD4+ T cells from PBMCs. This sample's subset: CD45RA-negative fraction.

CDR3: CASSLAGFYEQYF. DNA for the CDR3: TGCGCCAGCAGCTTGGCAGGCTTCTACGAGCAGTACTTC. The rearrangement uses TRBV5-1 and TRBJ2-7; D not certain. Germline CDR1 is SGHRS and CDR2 is YFSETQ. CDR3 length: 13 amino acids. The germline V and J ends were trimmed by 0 bases and 3 bases, with 7 bases remaining between them.